The rows below give T cell receptor beta chains drawn from one sample of a study of CD8 T cells in ankylosing spondylitis. TCRdb called the 5' RACE reads again in MiXCR, with one record for every CDR3 protein. The table lists just over 300,000 distinct CDR3 sequences, around 20% of them singletons. Material: blood, either unsorted or a sorted T cell fraction (not recorded which). These receptors were collected from a female donor with ankylosing spondylitis or in good health (not recorded which). Each CDR3 is given with its conserved first and last residue. The D gene is left open where the match is weak. The size of a clone is reported for some rows only, either as once, few or many, or as a class for expanded clones.

-,TRBJ2-7,-,TRBV12-3/TRBV12-4,TGTGCCAGCAGTCCCGGGACGGAGTTCGACGAGCAGTACTTC,CASSPGTEFDEQYF
-,TRBJ2-3,-,TRBV6-5,TGTGCCAGCAGTTACTCTCCCGGGAGCGCAGATACGCAGTATTTT,CASSYSPGSADTQYF
-,TRBJ2-5,-,TRBV5-1,TGCGCCAGCAGCTTGGATAGGCTCGGGGAGACCCAGTACTTC,CASSLDRLGETQYF
-,TRBJ2-5,-,TRBV24-1,TGTGCCACCAGTGCCCCAGGGCGGGGATATTACTTC,CATSAPGRGYYF
-,TRBJ2-1,TRBD2,TRBV20-1,TGCAGTGCTAGACCTAGCGGGAGAGGGGGAAAAAATGAGCAGTTCTTC,CSARPSGRGGKNEQFF
few,TRBJ2-1,-,TRBV20-1,TGCAGTGCTAGAGGGGATAGCGGACAAAATGAGCAGTTCTTC,CSARGDSGQNEQFF
-,TRBJ2-3,-,TRBV9,TGTGCCAGCAGCGTCGGAAGCGCCACTAGCACAGATACGCAGTATTTT,CASSVGSATSTDTQYF
-,TRBJ2-1,-,TRBV5-6,TGTGCCAGCAGCTTGAGGCAGGGCCTGAGCTCCTACAATGAGCAGTTCTTC,CASSLRQGLSSYNEQFF
few,TRBJ2-1,TRBD2,TRBV6-5,TGTGCCAGCAGTTCGGGGGGGAGCTCCTACAATGAGCAGTTCTTC,CASSSGGSSYNEQFF
many,TRBJ1-1,-,TRBV20-1,TGCAGTGCTAGAGTGTCGCAGGTAAACACTGAAGCTTTCTTT,CSARVSQVNTEAFF
-,TRBJ1-1,-,TRBV12-3/TRBV12-4,TGTGCCAGCATCCCCTGGGCAGGGGACGCTGAAGCTTTCTTT,CASIPWAGDAEAFF
-,TRBJ1-1,-,TRBV12-3/TRBV12-4,TGTGCCAGCAGCCTCCTCGACAGGAACACTGAAGCTTTCTTT,CASSLLDRNTEAFF
many,TRBJ2-1,-,TRBV5-1,TGCGCCAGCGGCCCCGGTAGCTCCTACAATGAGCAGTTCTTC,CASGPGSSYNEQFF
few,TRBJ2-7,-,TRBV6-2/TRBV6-3,TGTGCCAGCAGAAAGGAGTTCTACGAGCAGTACTTC,CASRKEFYEQYF
few,TRBJ2-6,-,TRBV20-1,TGCAGTGCAAGAGGGGGGGGCCCCTCTGGGGCCAACGTCCTGACTTTC,CSARGGGPSGANVLTF
many,TRBJ1-1,-,TRBV29-1,TGCAGCGTTGAAGATCGTCGAGGGAACACTGAAGCTTTCTTT,CSVEDRRGNTEAFF
few,TRBJ2-1,-,TRBV15,TGTGCCACCAGCAGAGATCAAGTAAAGACGGGGTCGCGACAGTTCTTC,CATSRDQVKTGSRQFF
-,TRBJ1-5,-,TRBV20-1,TGCAGTGCTAGCGGAAACAGGGGCAATCAGCCCCAGCATTTT,CSASGNRGNQPQHF
few,TRBJ2-5,-,TRBV29-1,TGCAGCGTGGCCCCGGGGGAACGAGAGACCCAGTACTTC,CSVAPGERETQYF
-,TRBJ1-5,-,TRBV7-2,TGTGCCAGCAGCTTAGGGGGGGATATCAAGCCCCAGCATTTT,CASSLGGDIKPQHF
-,TRBJ2-7,-,TRBV14,TGTGCCAGCAGCCAAGGAAAGGGCGTTCGGCAGTACTTC,CASSQGKGVRQYF
few,TRBJ1-1,-,TRBV29-1,TGCGCCGCCGGTAAAGGAGGGAACACTGAAGCTTTCTTT,CAAGKGGNTEAFF
-,TRBJ1-6,-,TRBV6-6,TGTGCCAGCAGTTACTCGGGGAGGTCACCCCTCCACTTT,CASSYSGRSPLHF
many,TRBJ1-1,-,TRBV5-1,TGCGCCAGCAGCTTGTGGGGCATGAACACTGAAGCTTTCTTT,CASSLWGMNTEAFF